The 9 T cell receptor beta chains given below trace back to one sample, sequenced in a study of response to subunit inactivated influenza vaccine listed by TCRdb under 2018. Receptor amplification or capture employed RT-PCR. For sequencing, an Illumina HiSeq 2500 was employed. The public reads were quality trimmed at Q25 with fastp and then assembled into clones with MiXCR by TCRdb, keeping productive beta chains. Rows are combined by CDR3 protein, so each entry shows the most common genes and DNA. This sample is represented by roughly 700,000 distinct CDR3 sequences; roughly 14% of them were singletons. The ten largest clones represent approximately 10% of the sample. The sequences come from PBMCs from blood, collected 11 to 12 days after vaccination. These receptors were obtained from a man over 45 who received an inactivated influenza vaccine. Donor details come from another sample of the same person, matched by shared clones.

The chain joins TRBV10-3 to TRBJ2-7; D is uncertain. The CDR3 loop spans 14 amino acids. CDR1 and CDR2 (germline): ENHRY, SYGVKD. Trimming removed 6 bases at V and 2 bases at J, with 14 bases between. The CDR3 DNA is TGTGCCATCAGCGACACGACCTTAACCTACGAGCAGTACTTC. It yields the protein CAISDTTLTYEQYF.

This clonotype was seen only a few times. The chain uses TRBV5-1 and TRBJ1-4, with a tentative D call TRBD1 (6 bases). The CDR3 covers 15 residues. Trimming removed 1 base from V and 3 bases from J, with 10 bases in between. Germline V CDR1 and CDR2: SGHRS, YFSETQ. Here the CDR3 reads CASSLWGLSNEKLFF. CDR3 sequence (DNA): TGCGCCAGCAGCTTGTGGGGGCTCTCTAATGAAAAACTGTTTTTT.

About this clonotype: This sequence may be a read error, since a much larger clone differs from it by one base. The V call is TRBV5-1, the J call TRBJ2-1; D unresolved. Germline V gene sequence: CDR1 SGHRS, CDR2 YFSETQ. V lost 4 bases and J 7 bases, leaving 12 bases between the germline ends. The CDR3 is made up of 13 amino acids. CDR3 residues: CASSAGSVNEQFF. In DNA, the CDR3 is TGCGCCAGCAGCGCCGGGTCAGTGAATGAGCAGTTCTTC.

This clonotype was seen a few times. The chain has TRBV6-1 and TRBJ1-6; D is possibly TRBD1 (5 bases). Germline V gene data show CDR1 as MNHNS and CDR2 as SASEGT. The CDR3 has 18 amino acids. V lost 6 bases and J lost 0, with 18 bases in between. CDR3 loop: CASSPRGVQSSYNSPLHF. Written as DNA, the CDR3 is TGTGCCAGCAGCCCCCGAGGGGTCCAGAGCTCCTATAATTCACCCCTCCACTTT.

V gene TRBV7-2 combines with J gene TRBJ1-1; D is perhaps TRBD1 (5 bases). The CDR3 extends over 15 amino acids. CDR1 and CDR2 (germline): SGHTA, FQGNSA. V was pared by 6 bases and J by 2 bases, with 16 bases between. The CDR3 region is CASRPSRVINTEAFF. CDR3 bases: TGTGCCAGCAGACCCTCCAGGGTCATAAACACTGAAGCTTTCTTT.

The V and J genes are TRBV18 and TRBJ1-1, with TRBD1 identical over 8 bases. The germline gives CDR1 KGHSH, CDR2 LQKENI. The V gene end was trimmed by 3 bases and the J gene end by 0 bases; junction bases not matched to a gene: 3. The CDR3 extends over 15 amino acids. CDR3 nucleotides: TGTGCCAGCTCACCGGGACAGGTGATGAACACTGAAGCTTTCTTT. Its translation: CASSPGQVMNTEAFF. Together with reference TRBV18 and TRBJ1-1, the CDR3 gives the full variable domain: NAGVMQNPRHLVRRRGQEARLRCSPMKGHSHVYWYRQLPEEGLKFMVYLQKENIIDESGMPKERFSAEFPKEGPSILRIQQVVRGDSAAYFCASSPGQVMNTEAFFGQGTRLTVV.

This clonotype was found a few times. This chain connects TRBV28 to TRBJ2-1, with 9 bases matching TRBD2. Germline CDR1 and CDR2: MDHEN and SYDVKM. V trimming: 6 bases; J trimming: 7 bases; junction bases outside the gene matches: 13. The CDR3 length is 16 residues. The CDR3 here is CASSLVAGESLNEQFF. In DNA, the CDR3 is TGTGCCAGCAGCTTGGTAGCGGGAGAGTCTTTAAATGAGCAGTTCTTC.

V gene TRBV5-1 combines with J gene TRBJ1-1; D gene uncertain. V shed 1 base and J shed 0 bases, with 7 bases lying between them. This CDR3 is 14 amino acids long. Germline V gene data show CDR1 as SGHRS and CDR2 as YFSETQ. DNA of the CDR3: TGCGCCAGCAGCTTGAGGTTTATGAACACTGAAGCTTTCTTT. Its translation: CASSLRFMNTEAFF.

This clonotype was seen a few times. The chain couples TRBV11-2 to TRBJ2-1; TRBD1 agrees at 7 bases. V was clipped by 0 bases and J by 6 bases; unmatched bases: 11. The germline V gene encodes CDR1 SGHAT and CDR2 FQNNGV. There are 17 residues in the CDR3. The CDR3 region is CASSLESSRGRRNEQFF. The CDR3 region has the DNA TGTGCCAGCAGCTTAGAGAGCTCGAGGGGGCGACGCAATGAGCAGTTCTTC. The full variable domain, in which reference TRBV11-2 and TRBJ2-1 provide the parts outside the CDR3, is EAGVAQSPRYKIIEKRQSVAFWCNPISGHATLYWYQQILGQGPKLLIQFQNNGVVDDSQLPKDRFSAERLKGVDSTLKIQPAKLEDSAVYLCASSLESSRGRRNEQFFGPGTRLTVL.